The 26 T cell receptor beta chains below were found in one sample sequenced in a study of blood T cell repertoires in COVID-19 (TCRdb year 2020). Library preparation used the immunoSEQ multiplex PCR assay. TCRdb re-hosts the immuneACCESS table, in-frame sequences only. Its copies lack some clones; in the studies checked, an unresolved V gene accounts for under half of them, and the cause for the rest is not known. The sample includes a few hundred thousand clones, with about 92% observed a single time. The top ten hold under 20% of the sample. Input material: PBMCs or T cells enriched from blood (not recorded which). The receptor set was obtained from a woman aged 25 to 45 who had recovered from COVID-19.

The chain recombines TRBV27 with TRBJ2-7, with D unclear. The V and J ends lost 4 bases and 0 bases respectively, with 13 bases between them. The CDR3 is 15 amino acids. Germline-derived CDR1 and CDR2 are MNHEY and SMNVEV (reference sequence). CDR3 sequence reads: CASSSLSLSSYEQYF. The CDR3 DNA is TGTGCCAGCAGTTCCCTCTCTTTGAGCTCCTACGAGCAGTACTTC.

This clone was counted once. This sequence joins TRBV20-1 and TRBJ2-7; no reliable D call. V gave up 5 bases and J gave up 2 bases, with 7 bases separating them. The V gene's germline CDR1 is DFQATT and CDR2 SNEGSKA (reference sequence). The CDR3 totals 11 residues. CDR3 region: CSASRAYEQYF. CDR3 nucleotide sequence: TGCAGTGCTTCCCGCGCCTACGAGCAGTACTTC.

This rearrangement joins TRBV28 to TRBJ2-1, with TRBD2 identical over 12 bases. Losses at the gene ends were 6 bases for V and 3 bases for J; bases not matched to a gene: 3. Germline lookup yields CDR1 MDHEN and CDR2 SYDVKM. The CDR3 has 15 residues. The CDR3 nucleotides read TGTGCCAGCAGGCAGACTAGCGGGAGCTACAATGAGCAGTTCTTC. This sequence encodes CASRQTSGSYNEQFF.

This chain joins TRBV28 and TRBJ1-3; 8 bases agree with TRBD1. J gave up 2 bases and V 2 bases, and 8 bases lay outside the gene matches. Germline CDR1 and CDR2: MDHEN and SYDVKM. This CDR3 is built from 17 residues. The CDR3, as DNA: TGTGCCAGCAGTTTAGGCCCCGGACAGGGACCTGGAAACACCATATATTTT. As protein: CASSLGPGQGPGNTIYF.

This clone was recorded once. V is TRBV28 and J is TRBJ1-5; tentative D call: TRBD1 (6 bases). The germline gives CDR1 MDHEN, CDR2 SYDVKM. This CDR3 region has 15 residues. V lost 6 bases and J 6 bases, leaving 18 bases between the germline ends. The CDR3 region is CASSARGGAIQPQHF. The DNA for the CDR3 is TGTGCCAGCAGCGCCCGGGGGGGCGCGATTCAGCCCCAGCATTTT.

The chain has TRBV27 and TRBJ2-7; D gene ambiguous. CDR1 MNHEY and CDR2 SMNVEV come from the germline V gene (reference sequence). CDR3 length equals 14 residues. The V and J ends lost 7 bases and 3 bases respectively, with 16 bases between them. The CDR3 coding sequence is TGTGCCAGCACTAAGACTCACCTGAACTACGAGCAGTACTTC. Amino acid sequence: CASTKTHLNYEQYF.

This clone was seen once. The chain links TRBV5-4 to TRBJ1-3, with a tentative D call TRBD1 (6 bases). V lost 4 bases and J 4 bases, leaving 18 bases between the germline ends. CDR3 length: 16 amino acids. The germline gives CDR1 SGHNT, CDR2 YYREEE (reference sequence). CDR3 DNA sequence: TGTGCCAGCAGCAGGGGGGGGCTCGCGAGCGGAAACACCATATATTTT. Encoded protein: CASSRGGLASGNTIYF.

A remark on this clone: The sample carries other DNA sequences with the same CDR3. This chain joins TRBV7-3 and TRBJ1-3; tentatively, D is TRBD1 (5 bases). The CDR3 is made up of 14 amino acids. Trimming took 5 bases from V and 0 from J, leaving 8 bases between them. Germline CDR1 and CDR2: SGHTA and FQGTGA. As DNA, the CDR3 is TGTGCCAGCAGCCCCGGGGGCTCTGGAAACACCATATATTTT. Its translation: CASSPGGSGNTIYF. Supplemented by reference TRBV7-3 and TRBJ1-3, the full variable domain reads GAGVSQTPSNKVTEKGKYVELRCDPISGHTALYWYRQSLGQGPEFLIYFQGTGAADDSGLPNDRFFAVRPEGSVSTLKIQRTERGDSAVYLCASSPGGSGNTIYFGEGSWLTVV.

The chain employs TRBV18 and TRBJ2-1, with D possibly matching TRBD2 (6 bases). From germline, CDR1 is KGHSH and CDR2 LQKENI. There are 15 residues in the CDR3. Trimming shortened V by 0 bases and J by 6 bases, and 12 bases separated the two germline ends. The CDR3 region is CASSPPAGSGNEQFF. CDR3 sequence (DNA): TGTGCCAGCTCACCACCCGCCGGGAGTGGCAATGAGCAGTTCTTC.

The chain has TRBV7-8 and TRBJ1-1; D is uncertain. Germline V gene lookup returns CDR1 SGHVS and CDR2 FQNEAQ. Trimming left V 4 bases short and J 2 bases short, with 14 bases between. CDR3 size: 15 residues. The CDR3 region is CASSSRGGFNTEAFF. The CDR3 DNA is TGTGCCAGCAGCTCCCGAGGCGGATTCAACACTGAAGCTTTCTTT.

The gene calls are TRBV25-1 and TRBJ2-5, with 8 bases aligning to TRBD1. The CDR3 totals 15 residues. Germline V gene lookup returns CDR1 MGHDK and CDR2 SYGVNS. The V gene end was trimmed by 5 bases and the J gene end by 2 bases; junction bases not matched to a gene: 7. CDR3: CASSKDRVKQETQYF. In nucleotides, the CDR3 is TGTGCCAGCAGTAAGGACAGGGTAAAACAAGAGACCCAGTACTTC.

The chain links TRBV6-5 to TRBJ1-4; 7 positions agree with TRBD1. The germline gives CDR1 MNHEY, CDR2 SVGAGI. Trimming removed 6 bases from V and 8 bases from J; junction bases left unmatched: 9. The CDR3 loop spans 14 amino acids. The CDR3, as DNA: TGTGCCAGCAGGTCTTCCGGGACAGACGAAAAACTGTTTTTT. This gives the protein CASRSSGTDEKLFF.

CDR3 sequence: CASRAPRTGTQGFF. The CDR3, as DNA: TGTGCCAGCAGAGCACCTCGGACAGGGACTCAAGGGTTCTTT. The chain combines TRBV28 with TRBJ1-1; 8 nucleotides match TRBD1. The CDR3 is made up of 14 amino acids. Per germline, CDR1 MDHEN and CDR2 SYDVKM. V lost 6 bases and J lost 14; bases outside the gene matches: 17.

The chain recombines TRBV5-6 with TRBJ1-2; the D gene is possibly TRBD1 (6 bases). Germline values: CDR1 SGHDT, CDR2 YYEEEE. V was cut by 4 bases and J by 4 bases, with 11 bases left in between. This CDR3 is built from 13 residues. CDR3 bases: TGTGCCAGCAGCCAAAGGGGGTCCTATGGCTACACCTTC. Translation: CASSQRGSYGYTF.

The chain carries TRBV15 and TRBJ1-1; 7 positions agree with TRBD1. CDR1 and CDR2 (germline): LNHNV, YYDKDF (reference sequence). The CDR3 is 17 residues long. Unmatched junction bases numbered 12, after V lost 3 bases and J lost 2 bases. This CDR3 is CATSSTPTGLQNTEAFF. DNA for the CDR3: TGTGCCACCAGCAGTACGCCGACAGGGTTACAAAACACTGAAGCTTTCTTT.

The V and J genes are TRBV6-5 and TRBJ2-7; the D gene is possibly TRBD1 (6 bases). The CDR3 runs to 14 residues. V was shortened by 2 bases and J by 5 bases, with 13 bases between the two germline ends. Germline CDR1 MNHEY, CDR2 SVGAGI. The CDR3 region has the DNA TGTGCCAGCAGTTACGCTACAGGGCGGGACGAGCAGTACTTC. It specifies CASSYATGRDEQYF.

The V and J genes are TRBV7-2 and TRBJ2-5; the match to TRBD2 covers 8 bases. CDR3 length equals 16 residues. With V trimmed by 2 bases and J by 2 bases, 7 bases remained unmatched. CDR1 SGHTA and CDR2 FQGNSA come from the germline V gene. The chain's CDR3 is CASSLLAGSTQETQYF. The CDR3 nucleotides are TGTGCCAGCAGCTTATTAGCGGGATCAACTCAAGAGACCCAGTACTTC.

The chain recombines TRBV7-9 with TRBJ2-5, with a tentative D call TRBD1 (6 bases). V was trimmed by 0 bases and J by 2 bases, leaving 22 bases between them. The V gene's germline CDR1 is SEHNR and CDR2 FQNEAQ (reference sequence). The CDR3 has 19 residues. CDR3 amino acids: CASSLARFIQRQAQETQYF. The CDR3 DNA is TGTGCCAGCAGCTTAGCCCGGTTTATCCAAAGACAGGCACAAGAGACCCAGTACTTC.

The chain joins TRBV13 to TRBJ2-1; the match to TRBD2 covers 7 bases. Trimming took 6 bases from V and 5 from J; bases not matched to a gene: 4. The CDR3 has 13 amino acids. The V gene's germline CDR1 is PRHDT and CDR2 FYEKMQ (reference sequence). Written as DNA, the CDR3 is TGTGCCAGCAGACTAGCGAATGACAATGAGCAGTTCTTC. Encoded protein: CASRLANDNEQFF.

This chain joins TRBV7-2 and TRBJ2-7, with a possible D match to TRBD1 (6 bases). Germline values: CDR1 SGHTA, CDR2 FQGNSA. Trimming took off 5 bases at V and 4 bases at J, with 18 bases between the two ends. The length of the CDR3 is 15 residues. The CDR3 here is CASSRTVSRIYEQYF. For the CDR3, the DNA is TGTGCCAGCAGCCGGACAGTATCGCGAATTTACGAGCAGTACTTC.

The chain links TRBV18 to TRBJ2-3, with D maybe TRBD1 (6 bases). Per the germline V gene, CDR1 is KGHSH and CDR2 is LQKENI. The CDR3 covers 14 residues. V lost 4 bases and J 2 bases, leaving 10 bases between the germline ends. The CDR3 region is CASSHTGPTDTQYF. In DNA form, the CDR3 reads TGTGCCAGCTCACATACAGGGCCCACAGATACGCAGTATTTT.

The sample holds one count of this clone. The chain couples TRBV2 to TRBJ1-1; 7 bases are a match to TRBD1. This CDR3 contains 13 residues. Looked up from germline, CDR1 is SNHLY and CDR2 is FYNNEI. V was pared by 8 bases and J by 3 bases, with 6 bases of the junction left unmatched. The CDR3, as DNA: TGTGCCAGCGGCCGGGACAGATACACTGAAGCTTTCTTT. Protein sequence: CASGRDRYTEAFF.

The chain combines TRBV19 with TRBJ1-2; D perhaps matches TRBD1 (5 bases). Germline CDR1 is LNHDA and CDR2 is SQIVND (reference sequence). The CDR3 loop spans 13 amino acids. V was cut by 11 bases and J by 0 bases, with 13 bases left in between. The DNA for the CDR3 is TGTGCCCAGACAGCTAGTGCTAACTATGGCTACACCTTC. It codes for CAQTASANYGYTF.

The CDR3 is CASSTTGLSNSPLHF. The CDR3 bases are TGTGCCAGCTCGACTACGGGACTGTCAAATTCACCCCTCCACTTT. V is TRBV18 and J is TRBJ1-6; maybe TRBD1 (5 bases). Trimming took 6 bases from V and 7 from J, leaving 16 bases between them. The length of the CDR3 is 15 residues. Germline V gives CDR1 KGHSH, CDR2 LQKENI.

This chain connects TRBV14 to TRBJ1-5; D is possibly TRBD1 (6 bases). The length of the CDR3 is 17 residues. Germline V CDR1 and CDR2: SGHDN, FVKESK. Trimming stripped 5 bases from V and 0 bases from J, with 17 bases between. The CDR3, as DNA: TGTGCCAGCAGCACACGCCTCAGGGGTTATAGCAATCAGCCCCAGCATTTT. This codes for CASSTRLRGYSNQPQHF.

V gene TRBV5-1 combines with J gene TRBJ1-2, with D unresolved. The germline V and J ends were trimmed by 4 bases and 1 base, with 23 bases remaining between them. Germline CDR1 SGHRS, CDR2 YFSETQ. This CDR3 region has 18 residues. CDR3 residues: CASSPIVTFRGRNYGYTF. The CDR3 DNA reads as TGCGCCAGCAGCCCAATTGTTACTTTTCGGGGTCGTAACTATGGCTACACCTTC.